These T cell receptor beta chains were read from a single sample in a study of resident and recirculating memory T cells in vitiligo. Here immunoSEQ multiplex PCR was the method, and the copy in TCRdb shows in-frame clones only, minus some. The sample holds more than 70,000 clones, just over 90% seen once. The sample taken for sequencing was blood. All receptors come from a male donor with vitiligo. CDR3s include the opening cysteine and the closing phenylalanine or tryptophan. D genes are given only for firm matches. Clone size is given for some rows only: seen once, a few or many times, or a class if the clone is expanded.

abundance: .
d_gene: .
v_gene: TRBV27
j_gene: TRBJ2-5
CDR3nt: TGTGCCAGCAGTTTATCGTTCGGAGAGACCCAGTACTTC
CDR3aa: CASSLSFGETQYF

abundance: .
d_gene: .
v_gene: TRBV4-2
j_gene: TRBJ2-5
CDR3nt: TGTGCCAGCAGCCAAGAAGTCGTCCTAAGAGGAGAGACCCAGTACTTC
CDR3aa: CASSQEVVLRGETQYF

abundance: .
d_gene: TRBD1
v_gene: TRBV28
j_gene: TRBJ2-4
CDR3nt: TGTGCCAGCAGCACTAGAGGGGGCGAAATATTGAACATTCAGTACTTC
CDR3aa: CASSTRGGEILNIQYF

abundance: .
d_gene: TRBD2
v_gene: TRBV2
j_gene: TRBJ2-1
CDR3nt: TGTGCCAGCAGTGAATTACTAGCGGGAGGGTTTGAGCAGTTCTTC
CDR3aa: CASSELLAGGFEQFF

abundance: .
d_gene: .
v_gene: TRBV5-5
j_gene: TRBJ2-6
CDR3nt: TGTGCCAGCACTCTCCTGTTTCCTCCCTTCTCTGGGGCCAACGTCCTGACTTTC
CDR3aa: CASTLLFPPFSGANVLTF

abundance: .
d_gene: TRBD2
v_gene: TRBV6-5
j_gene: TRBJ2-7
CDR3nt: TGTGCCAGCAGTTTGGGACTAGATTACGAGCAGTACTTC
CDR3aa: CASSLGLDYEQYF

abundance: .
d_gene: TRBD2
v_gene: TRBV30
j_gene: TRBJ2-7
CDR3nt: TGTGCCTGGAGACTAGCGGGAGGGCCCTACGAGCAGTACTTC
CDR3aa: CAWRLAGGPYEQYF

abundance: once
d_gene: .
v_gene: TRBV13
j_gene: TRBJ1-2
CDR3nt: TGTGCCAGCAGCAGTATTATCAAGGGGAACTATGGCTACACCTTC
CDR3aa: CASSSIIKGNYGYTF

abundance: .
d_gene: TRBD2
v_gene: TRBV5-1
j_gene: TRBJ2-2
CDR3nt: TGCGCCAGCAGCCAACCGGGACTAGCGGTAACCGGGGAGCTGTTTTTT
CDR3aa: CASSQPGLAVTGELFF

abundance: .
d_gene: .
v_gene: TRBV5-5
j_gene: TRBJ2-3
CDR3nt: TGTGCCAGCAGCAGAGGACAGACTAGCACAGATACGCAGTATTTT
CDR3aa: CASSRGQTSTDTQYF

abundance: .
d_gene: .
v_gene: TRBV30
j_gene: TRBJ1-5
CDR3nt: TGTGCCTGGGGACAGCAGTTCAATCAGCCCCAGCATTTT
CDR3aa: CAWGQQFNQPQHF

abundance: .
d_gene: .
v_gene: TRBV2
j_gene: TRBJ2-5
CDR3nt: TGTGCCAGCAACTTGGGAGATCAAGAGACCCAGTACTTC
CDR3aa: CASNLGDQETQYF

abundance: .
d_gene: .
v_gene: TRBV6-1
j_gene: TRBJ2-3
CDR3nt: TGTGCCAGCAGTGAAGAGGGAACCAGCCCGGCCAGGGGTAAAGACTTT
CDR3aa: CASSEEGTSPARGKDF

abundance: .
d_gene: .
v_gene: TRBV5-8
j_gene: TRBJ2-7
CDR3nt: TGTGCCAGCAGCTTGGTGGTGAGCGCCGAGCAGTACTTC
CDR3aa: CASSLVVSAEQYF

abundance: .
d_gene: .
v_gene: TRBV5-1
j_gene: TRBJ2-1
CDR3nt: TGCGCCAGCAGCTTGGCCCTGCGGCGGAGCTCCTACAATGAGCAGTTCTTC
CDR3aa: CASSLALRRSSYNEQFF